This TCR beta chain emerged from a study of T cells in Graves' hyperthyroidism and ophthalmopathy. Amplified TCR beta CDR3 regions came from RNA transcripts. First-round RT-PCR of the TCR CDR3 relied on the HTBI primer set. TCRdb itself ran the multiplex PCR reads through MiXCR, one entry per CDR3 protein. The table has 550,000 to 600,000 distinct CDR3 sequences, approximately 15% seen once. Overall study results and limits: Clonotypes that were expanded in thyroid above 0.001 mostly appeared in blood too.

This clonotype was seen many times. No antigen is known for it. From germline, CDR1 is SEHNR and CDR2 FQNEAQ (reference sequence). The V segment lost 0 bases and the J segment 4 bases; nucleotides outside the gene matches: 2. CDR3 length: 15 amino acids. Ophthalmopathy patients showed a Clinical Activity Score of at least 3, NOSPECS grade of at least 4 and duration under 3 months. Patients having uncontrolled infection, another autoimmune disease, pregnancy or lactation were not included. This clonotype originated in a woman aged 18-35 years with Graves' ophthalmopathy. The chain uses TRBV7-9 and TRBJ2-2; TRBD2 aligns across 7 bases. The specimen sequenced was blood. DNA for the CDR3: TGTGCCAGCAGCTTAGCGACGGGGGGCACCGGGGAGCTGTTTTTT. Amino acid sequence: CASSLATGGTGELFF.